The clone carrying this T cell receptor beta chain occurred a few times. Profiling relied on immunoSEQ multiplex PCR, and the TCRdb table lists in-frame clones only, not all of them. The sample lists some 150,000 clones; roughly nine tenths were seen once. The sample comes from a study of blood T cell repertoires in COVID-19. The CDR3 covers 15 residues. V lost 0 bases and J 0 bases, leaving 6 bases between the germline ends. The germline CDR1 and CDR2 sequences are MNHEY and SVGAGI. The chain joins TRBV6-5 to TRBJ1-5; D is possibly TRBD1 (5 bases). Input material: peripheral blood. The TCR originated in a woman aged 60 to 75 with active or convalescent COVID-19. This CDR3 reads CASSYSDSSNQPQHF. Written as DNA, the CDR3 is TGTGCCAGCAGTTACTCTGACAGTAGCAATCAGCCCCAGCATTTT.